Below, 17 T cell receptor beta chains from the same sample are listed, as sequenced in a study of cytomegalovirus exposure and HLA in healthy donors. 60 Vbeta and 13 Jbeta primers were used in PCR. Here immunoSEQ multiplex PCR was the method, and the copy in TCRdb shows in-frame clones only, minus some. The repertoire holds some 190,000 clones, with 75% to 85% as singletons. Sample: PBMCs. All receptors derive from a man aged 18 to 29 in good health and CMV-seronegative.

J is TRBJ2-1 and V is TRBV6-4; 13 bases fit TRBD2. The V gene's germline CDR1 is MRHNA and CDR2 SNTAGT. The CDR3 length is 16 residues. Trimming removed 0 bases from V and 10 bases from J; junction bases left unmatched: 6. The CDR3 is CASSDSGLAGPVEQFF. The CDR3 DNA reads TGTGCCAGCAGTGACTCGGGACTAGCGGGGCCCGTGGAGCAGTTCTTC.

V is TRBV7-2 and J is TRBJ2-7; D ambiguous. V was shortened by 1 base and J by 2 bases, with 9 bases between the two germline ends. Germline CDR1 reads SGHTA; CDR2 reads FQGNSA. The CDR3 spans 14 residues. The CDR3 protein is CASSLVAQTYEQYF. The CDR3 DNA reads as TGTGCCAGCAGCTTAGTAGCCCAAACCTACGAGCAGTACTTC.

This sequence joins TRBV7-9 and TRBJ2-7; TRBD1 aligns across 7 bases. Losses at the gene ends were 1 base for V and 5 bases for J; bases not matched to a gene: 5. The length of the CDR3 is 14 residues. In germline, CDR1 is SEHNR, CDR2 FQNEAQ (reference sequence). CDR3 in DNA: TGTGCCAGCAGCTTAGATACAGGGGTCAACGAGCAGTACTTC. The encoded protein is CASSLDTGVNEQYF.

This clone was seen just once. The chain joins TRBV6-1 to TRBJ1-5, with a tentative D call TRBD1 (5 bases). Trimming took 1 base from V and 6 from J, leaving 13 bases between them. The germline V gene encodes CDR1 MNHNS and CDR2 SASEGT. The length of the CDR3 is 15 residues. The CDR3 DNA sequence: TGTGCCAGCAGTGAAGGTCTGCAGGGCGGTCAGCCCCAGCATTTT. It encodes CASSEGLQGGQPQHF.

This clone was picked up a small number of times. The genes are TRBV7-3 and TRBJ2-1; D is unresolved. V was shortened by 5 bases and J by 6 bases, with 8 bases between the two germline ends. CDR3 size: 12 residues. Germline V gives CDR1 SGHTA, CDR2 FQGTGA. This chain's CDR3 is CASSPSPNEQFF. The DNA of the CDR3 is TGTGCCAGCAGCCCCTCCCCCAATGAGCAGTTCTTC.

The chain combines TRBV6-5 with TRBJ1-1; D might be TRBD1 (5 bases). This CDR3 has 14 residues. V gave up 5 bases and J gave up 0 bases, with 10 bases separating them. Germline loops: CDR1 MNHEY, CDR2 SVGAGI. This chain's CDR3 is CASSEQALNTEAFF. CDR3 coding DNA: TGTGCCAGCAGTGAACAGGCCCTGAACACTGAAGCTTTCTTT.

This clone was counted once. This sample also contains other DNA sequences that code for the same CDR3. The chain has TRBV19 and TRBJ2-5; 9 bases align to TRBD2. The CDR3 totals 15 residues. With V trimmed by 2 bases and J by 6 bases, 7 bases remained unmatched. Germline V gene sequence: CDR1 LNHDA, CDR2 SQIVND (reference sequence). This chain's CDR3 is CASSIMAGGLKTQYF. CDR3 sequence (DNA): TGTGCCAGTAGTATAATGGCGGGAGGGCTAAAGACCCAGTACTTC. Variable domain in full (rest from reference TRBV19 and TRBJ2-5): DGGITQSPKYLFRKEGQNVTLSCEQNLNHDAMYWYRQDPGQGLRLIYYSQIVNDFQKGDIAEGYSVSREKKESFPLTVTSAQKNPTAFYLCASSIMAGGLKTQYFGPGTRLLVL.

Only a few counts were recorded for this clone. This chain connects TRBV28 to TRBJ2-1, with 7 bases fitting TRBD1. This CDR3 has 13 amino acids. In germline, CDR1 is MDHEN, CDR2 SYDVKM. Losses at the gene ends were 6 bases for V and 6 bases for J; bases not matched to a gene: 5. The CDR3: CASRSGQRNEQFF. In nucleotides, the CDR3 is TGTGCCAGCAGATCGGGACAGCGCAATGAGCAGTTCTTC.

The V gene is TRBV5-1, the J gene TRBJ2-7; TRBD1 matches 7 bases. The CDR3 consists of 15 residues. Germline CDR1 reads SGHRS; CDR2 reads YFSETQ. With V trimmed by 2 bases and J by 0 bases, 5 bases remained unmatched. CDR3: CASSFTRDSSYEQYF. CDR3 DNA sequence: TGCGCCAGCAGCTTTACCCGGGACAGCTCCTACGAGCAGTACTTC. Full variable domain (remainder filled in from reference TRBV5-1 and TRBJ2-7): KAGVTQTPRYLIKTRGQQVTLSCSPISGHRSVSWYQQTPGQGLQFLFEYFSETQRNKGNFPGRFSGRQFSNSRSEMNVSTLELGDSALYLCASSFTRDSSYEQYFGPGTRLTVT.

This clone was recorded once. The rearrangement uses TRBV28 and TRBJ2-7, with 7 bases matching TRBD2. The CDR3 is 14 residues long. Germline CDR1 MDHEN, CDR2 SYDVKM. V shed 2 bases, J shed 5 bases, and the junction held 6 bases outside the gene matches. The CDR3 region is CASSLAGEYNEQYF. The CDR3 region has the DNA TGTGCCAGCAGTTTAGCGGGAGAGTATAACGAGCAGTACTTC.

This rearrangement joins TRBV7-9 to TRBJ2-3; 10 bases align to TRBD2. This CDR3 region has 15 residues. With 5 bases clipped from V and 5 bases from J, the junction kept 7 bases outside the gene matches. Looked up from germline, CDR1 is SEHNR and CDR2 is FQNEAQ (reference sequence). The chain's CDR3 is CASSQPSGGKDTQYF. CDR3 bases: TGTGCCAGCAGCCAACCTAGCGGGGGTAAAGATACGCAGTATTTT.

V usage is TRBV19 and J usage is TRBJ1-1, with 9 bases that match TRBD1. Trimming removed 3 bases from V and 1 base from J; junction bases left unmatched: 3. CDR3 length: 15 residues. Germline CDR1 LNHDA, CDR2 SQIVND (reference sequence). The CDR3 DNA is TGTGCCAGTAGTATGGCGGGACAGGGGAACACTGAAGCTTTCTTT. Translated: CASSMAGQGNTEAFF.

The chain recombines TRBV27 with TRBJ1-2, with TRBD1 matching 7 bases. V lost 5 bases, J lost 7 bases, and 10 bases stayed unmatched. Germline lookup yields CDR1 MNHEY and CDR2 SMNVEV (reference sequence). The CDR3 is 14 amino acids. CDR3 loop: CASSTTGVHGGYTF. As DNA, the CDR3 is TGTGCCAGCAGTACTACAGGGGTCCATGGTGGCTACACCTTC.

The V and J genes are TRBV27 and TRBJ1-6, with no clear D. The germline V and J ends were trimmed by 3 bases and 8 bases, with 8 bases remaining between them. The germline CDR1 and CDR2 sequences are MNHEY and SMNVEV (reference sequence). The CDR3 loop spans 13 amino acids. CDR3 sequence: CASSFTGDSPLHF. Written as DNA, the CDR3 is TGTGCCAGCAGTTTCACCGGTGATTCACCCCTCCACTTT.

The V call is TRBV28, the J call TRBJ1-2, with D maybe TRBD1 (6 bases). Trimming left V 3 bases short and J 0 bases short, with 14 bases between. The CDR3 spans 16 residues. From germline, CDR1 is MDHEN and CDR2 SYDVKM. The CDR3 DNA follows: TGTGCCAGCAGTTTCCCTTCAGGGGATCCTAACTATGGCTACACCTTC. It is translated as CASSFPSGDPNYGYTF.

The chain links TRBV5-4 to TRBJ2-3; no clear D gene. The CDR3 sequence is 14 residues long. Trimming left V 3 bases short and J 5 bases short, with 13 bases between. Germline V gene sequence: CDR1 SGHNT, CDR2 YYREEE (reference sequence). The CDR3 is CASSSSWAGDTQYF. The DNA of the CDR3 is TGTGCCAGCAGCTCGAGTTGGGCCGGAGATACGCAGTATTTT.

This chain links TRBV28 with TRBJ2-7; weak D call: TRBD1 (5 bases). The germline V gene has CDR1 MDHEN and CDR2 SYDVKM. V lost 5 bases to trimming and J lost 0 bases, with 17 bases between them. The CDR3 consists of 16 residues. CDR3 sequence (DNA): TGTGCCAGCAGTGCCCTTCAGGGTTTTAGCTCCTACGAGCAGTACTTC. Translated, it gives CASSALQGFSSYEQYF.